This is a list of T cell receptor beta chains from one sample in a study of T cell responses to AZD1222 COVID-19 vaccine. Measured with immunoSEQ multiplex PCR; TCRdb has only the in-frame clones, and not every one. The repertoire consists of more than 95,000 clones, with around 88% occurring once and the leading ten covering approximately 7.5%. Sequencing was performed on peripheral blood, taken on day 0 of AZD1222 vaccination. The receptors were sampled from an adult in good health. CDR3s include the opening cysteine and the closing phenylalanine or tryptophan. D genes are given only for firm matches. The size entry is marked missing in some rows and otherwise reads once, few, many or a size class.

j_call: TRBJ1-4; clone_size: NA; v_call: TRBV28; d_call: NA; cdr3_nt: TGTGCCAGCAGTTTATCGGAAGGGATTAATGAAAAACTGTTTTTT; cdr3_aa: CASSLSEGINEKLFF
j_call: TRBJ2-5; clone_size: NA; v_call: TRBV24-1; d_call: NA; cdr3_nt: TGTGCCACCAGTGATAAGAGGGGGGCGGGAGAGACCCAGTACTTC; cdr3_aa: CATSDKRGAGETQYF
j_call: TRBJ1-5; clone_size: NA; v_call: TRBV4-1; d_call: TRBD1; cdr3_nt: TGCGCCAGCAGCCAAGAGCACAGGGGTGGACAGCCCCAGCATTTT; cdr3_aa: CASSQEHRGGQPQHF
j_call: TRBJ2-7; clone_size: once; v_call: TRBV7-6; d_call: NA; cdr3_nt: TGTGCCAGCAGCCAGGGGACCGATATACGCTCCTACGAGCAGTACTTC; cdr3_aa: CASSQGTDIRSYEQYF
j_call: TRBJ2-1; clone_size: NA; v_call: TRBV5-1; d_call: TRBD1; cdr3_nt: TGCGCCAGCAGCATGGGACAGGCTCACGATGAGCAGTTCTTC; cdr3_aa: CASSMGQAHDEQFF
j_call: TRBJ1-4; clone_size: NA; v_call: TRBV18; d_call: TRBD1; cdr3_nt: TGTGCCAGCTCGGCCAGACAGGGAGGGCATGAAAAACTGTTTTTT; cdr3_aa: CASSARQGGHEKLFF
j_call: TRBJ1-1; clone_size: NA; v_call: TRBV18; d_call: NA; cdr3_nt: TGTGCCAGCTCACGAAGGGACGGTCTGAACACTGAAGCTTTCTTT; cdr3_aa: CASSRRDGLNTEAFF
j_call: TRBJ2-7; clone_size: NA; v_call: TRBV7-9; d_call: NA; cdr3_nt: TGTGCCAGCAGCAGGCGACAGGACTACGAGCAGTACTTC; cdr3_aa: CASSRRQDYEQYF
j_call: TRBJ1-2; clone_size: NA; v_call: TRBV7-2; d_call: TRBD1; cdr3_nt: TGTGCCAGCAGCCAGACAGGGGCCGCTAACTATGGCTACACCTTC; cdr3_aa: CASSQTGAANYGYTF
j_call: TRBJ1-2; clone_size: once; v_call: TRBV9; d_call: NA; cdr3_nt: TGTGCCAGCAGCGTAGACGGAAGGCAGGGCGAGGGCTATGGCTACACCTTC; cdr3_aa: CASSVDGRQGEGYGYTF
j_call: TRBJ1-5; clone_size: NA; v_call: TRBV7-9; d_call: TRBD1; cdr3_nt: TGTGCCAGCAGTCTGGACAGGGAGGGACAGCCCCAGCATTTT; cdr3_aa: CASSLDREGQPQHF
j_call: TRBJ2-3; clone_size: few; v_call: TRBV4-1; d_call: TRBD1; cdr3_nt: TGCGCCAGCCAGAAAACAATTTTGAGGGGGCCGTCAGATACGCAGTATTTT; cdr3_aa: CASQKTILRGPSDTQYF
j_call: TRBJ2-1; clone_size: NA; v_call: TRBV6-1; d_call: NA; cdr3_nt: TGTGCCAGCAGTGAACAGCGCAATGAGCAGTTCTTC; cdr3_aa: CASSEQRNEQFF
j_call: TRBJ1-3; clone_size: NA; v_call: TRBV5-4; d_call: NA; cdr3_nt: TGTGCCAGCAGCTTACAGGGAACTGGAAACACCATATATTTT; cdr3_aa: CASSLQGTGNTIYF
j_call: TRBJ1-5; clone_size: NA; v_call: TRBV5-6; d_call: NA; cdr3_nt: TGTGCCAGCAACCGCTACGATCAGCCCCAGCATTTT; cdr3_aa: CASNRYDQPQHF
j_call: TRBJ2-2; clone_size: NA; v_call: TRBV6-5; d_call: NA; cdr3_nt: TGTGCCAGCAGTTATGCCTTGAACACCGGGGAGCTGTTTTTT; cdr3_aa: CASSYALNTGELFF
j_call: TRBJ2-3; clone_size: NA; v_call: TRBV5-4; d_call: NA; cdr3_nt: TGTGCCAGCAGCTTAGCGGGCCAGGTTAAAGATACGCAGTATTTT; cdr3_aa: CASSLAGQVKDTQYF
j_call: TRBJ1-3; clone_size: NA; v_call: TRBV5-1; d_call: NA; cdr3_nt: TGCGCCAGCAGCTTAATCCCCGACATTTCTGGAAACACCATATATTTT; cdr3_aa: CASSLIPDISGNTIYF
j_call: TRBJ2-7; clone_size: NA; v_call: TRBV28; d_call: NA; cdr3_nt: TGTGCCAGCAGAATGACAGTCTCCTACGAGCAGTACTTC; cdr3_aa: CASRMTVSYEQYF
j_call: TRBJ1-2; clone_size: NA; v_call: TRBV5-1; d_call: NA; cdr3_nt: TGCGCCAGCAGCTCCCTCTCCAATAACTATGGCTACACCTTC; cdr3_aa: CASSSLSNNYGYTF
j_call: TRBJ1-4; clone_size: NA; v_call: TRBV9; d_call: TRBD1; cdr3_nt: TGTGCCAGCAGCGGACCGGGACAGGGGGGCGGGAATGAAAAACTGTTTTTT; cdr3_aa: CASSGPGQGGGNEKLFF
j_call: TRBJ2-7; clone_size: NA; v_call: TRBV30; d_call: TRBD1; cdr3_nt: TGTGCCTACGTTCGGGGGACAGGGAGCCCCTACGAGCAGTACTTC; cdr3_aa: CAYVRGTGSPYEQYF